This T cell receptor beta chain comes out of a study of blood T cell repertoires in COVID-19. Study details: Nucleic acid was either cDNA or gDNA, and it came from T cells, B-cell-depleted T cells, or PBMCs.

The assay was immunoSEQ multiplex PCR, and TCRdb's table has in-frame clones only and misses some. Of fewer than 250,000 clones in the sample, 75% to 90% were seen once. The CDR3 consists of 11 residues. This sequence was found in a man between 60 and 70 years old who had recovered from COVID-19. The chain combines TRBV21-1 with TRBJ2-5; the D call TRBD2 from the table was never checked on the DNA. TRBV21-1 is noted as a pseudogene. Sequencing was carried out using peripheral blood. The CDR3 bases are TGTGCCAGCAGCATCGAAGAGACCCAGTACTTC. Amino acids: CASSIEETQYF.